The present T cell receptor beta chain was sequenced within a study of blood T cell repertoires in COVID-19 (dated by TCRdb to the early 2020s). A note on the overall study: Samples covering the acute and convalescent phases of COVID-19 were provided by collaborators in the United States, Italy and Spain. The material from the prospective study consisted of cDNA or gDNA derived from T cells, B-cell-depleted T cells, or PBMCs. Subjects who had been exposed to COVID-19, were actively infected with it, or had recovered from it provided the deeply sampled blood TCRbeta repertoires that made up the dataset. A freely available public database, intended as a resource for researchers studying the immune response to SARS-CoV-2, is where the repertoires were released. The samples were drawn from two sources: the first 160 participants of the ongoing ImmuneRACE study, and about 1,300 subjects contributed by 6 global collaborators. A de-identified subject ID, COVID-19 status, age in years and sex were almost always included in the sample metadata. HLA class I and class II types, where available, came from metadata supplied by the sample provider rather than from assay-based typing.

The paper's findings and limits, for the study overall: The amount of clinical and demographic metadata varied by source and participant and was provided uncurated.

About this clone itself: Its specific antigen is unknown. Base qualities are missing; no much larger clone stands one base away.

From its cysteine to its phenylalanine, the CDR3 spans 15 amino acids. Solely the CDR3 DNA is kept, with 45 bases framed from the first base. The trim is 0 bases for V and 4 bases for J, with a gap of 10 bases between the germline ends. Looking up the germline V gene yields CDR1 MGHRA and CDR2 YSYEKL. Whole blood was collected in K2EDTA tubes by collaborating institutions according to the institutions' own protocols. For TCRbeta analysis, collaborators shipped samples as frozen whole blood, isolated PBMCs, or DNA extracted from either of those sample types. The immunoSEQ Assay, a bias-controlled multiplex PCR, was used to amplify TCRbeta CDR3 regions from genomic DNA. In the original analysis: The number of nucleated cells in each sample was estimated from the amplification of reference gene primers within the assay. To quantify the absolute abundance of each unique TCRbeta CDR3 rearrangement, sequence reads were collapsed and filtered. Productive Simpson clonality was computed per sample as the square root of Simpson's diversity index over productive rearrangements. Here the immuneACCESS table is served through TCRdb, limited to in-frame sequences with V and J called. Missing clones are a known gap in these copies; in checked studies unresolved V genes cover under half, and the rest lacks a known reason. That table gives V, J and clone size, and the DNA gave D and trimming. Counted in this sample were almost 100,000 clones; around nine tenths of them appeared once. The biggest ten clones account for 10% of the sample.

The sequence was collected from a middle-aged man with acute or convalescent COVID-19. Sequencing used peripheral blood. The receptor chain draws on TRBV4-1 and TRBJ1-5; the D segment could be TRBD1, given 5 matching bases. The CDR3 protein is CASSQEGHPNQPQHF. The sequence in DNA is TGCGCCAGCAGCCAAGAAGGACACCCGAATCAGCCCCAGCATTTT.